This T cell receptor beta chain was found in a study of blood T cell repertoires in COVID-19 (dated by TCRdb to about 2020). In the study overall: Collaborator samples came from the United States, Italy and Spain and covered acute and convalescent phases of COVID-19. The prospective study material was composed of cDNA or gDNA derived from T cells, B-cell-depleted T cells, or PBMCs. The repertoires were released in a freely available public database intended as a resource for research on the immune response to SARS-CoV-2. Where available, HLA class I and class II types were taken from metadata supplied by the sample provider and were not determined by assay-based typing. A de-identified subject ID, COVID-19 status, age in years and sex were almost always included in the sample metadata. Subjects who had been exposed to COVID-19, were actively infected with it, or had recovered from it provided the deeply sampled blood TCRbeta repertoires that made up the dataset. Samples came from the ongoing ImmuneRACE study (first 160 participants) plus 1,254 subjects from 6 global collaborators.

TCRbeta CDR3 regions were amplified from genomic DNA using the immunoSEQ Assay, a bias-controlled multiplex PCR. For the original study's pipeline: Nucleated cell counts per sample were estimated from amplification of reference gene primers within the assay. Sequence reads were collapsed and filtered to measure the absolute abundance of every unique TCRbeta CDR3 rearrangement. For each sample, productive Simpson clonality was calculated as the square root of Simpson's diversity index across productive rearrangements. This immuneACCESS table, as held by TCRdb, lists in-frame sequences with V and J called but not all clones. Of the missing ones, under half trace to an unresolved V gene in checked studies; the others have no known cause. V and J calls and clone size are copied from that table; D and trimming were computed from the DNA. Within this sample are approximately 62,000 clones, with 76% of them counted one time only. Roughly 6.7% of the sample goes to the ten largest clones.

Details on this clone: The specificity of this receptor is unknown. Base-call qualities are not available, and no considerably larger clone is one nucleotide away.

Beyond this particular receptor, the publication reports: The amount of clinical and demographic metadata varied by source and participant and was provided uncurated.

Each collaborating institution followed its own protocols to collect whole blood in K2EDTA tubes. Collaborator samples were shipped for TCRbeta analysis as frozen whole blood, isolated PBMCs, or DNA extracted from either sample type. The sequence was obtained from a woman aged 45-59 years with active or convalescent COVID-19. The material sequenced was peripheral blood.

The nucleotides are TGTGCCAGCAGGACGGACAGGGGGAGAGGGTATGGCTACACCTTC. It specifies CASRTDRGRGYGYTF. The sequence is built from TRBV6-5 and TRBJ1-2; the junction holds 10 bases that match TRBD1. The CDR3 starts with the cysteine, ends with the phenylalanine, and has 15 residues. Only CDR3 DNA remains: 45 bases, in frame from the first base. V is pruned by 6 bases and J by 5 bases, leaving 9 bases of the junction without a gene match. The germline V gene sets CDR1 to MNHEY and CDR2 to SVGAGI.